The 25 T cell receptor beta chains presented below share a single source sample, sequenced in a study of human T cells and chemical hapten exposure. TCRdb itself ran the RACE reads through MiXCR, one entry per CDR3 protein. The data contain fewer than 50,000 distinct CDR3 sequences, 7.5% to 8% of them singletons. Sample time point: pre-sensitization, week 0. The sample's treatment: therapeutic diphenylcyclopropenone sensitization with weekly scalp DPC. The sequencing here drew on whole blood, taken in connection with sensitization to the hapten diphenylcyclopropenone (DPC). The receptors here all came from a woman between 50 and 59 years old with alopecia areata. Some clones in this sample may be carry-over from other donors' samples.

The CDR3 sequence: CASSPPGASSYYEQYF. The DNA of the CDR3 is TGTGCCAGCAGTCCCCCTGGGGCTAGCAGCTACTACGAGCAGTACTTC. V and J are TRBV28 and TRBJ2-7; D is possibly TRBD1 or TRBD2 (5 bases each). The CDR3 loop spans 16 amino acids. Trimming took 5 bases from V and 3 from J, leaving 20 bases between them. Germline V gene data show CDR1 as MDHEN and CDR2 as SYDVKM.

This clonotype showed up many times. This chain links TRBV20-1 with TRBJ1-4; D uncertain. The V gene lost 4 bases and the J gene lost 4 bases, with 13 bases spanning the gap. Germline CDR1 DFQATT, CDR2 SNEGSKA (reference sequence). The CDR3 loop spans 14 amino acids. CDR3 sequence (DNA): TGCAGTGCTAATGCACAGATACTTAATGAAAAACTGTTTTTT. As protein: CSANAQILNEKLFF.

In its sample, this clonotype was seen many times. The CDR3 loop reads CASSATSGFQETQYF. The CDR3 nucleotides are TGTGCCAGCTCAGCGACTAGCGGGTTCCAAGAGACCCAGTACTTC. The chain uses TRBV18 and TRBJ2-5; 10 bases align to TRBD2. CDR1 is KGHSH and CDR2 is LQKENI in the germline V gene. This CDR3 region has 15 residues. J lost 1 base, V lost 5 bases, and 4 bases had no gene match.

At least ten counts were recorded for this clonotype. This sequence joins TRBV28 and TRBJ2-5; D gene uncertain. V shed 2 bases and J shed 4 bases, with 11 bases lying between them. This CDR3 region has 14 residues. Germline CDR1 reads MDHEN; CDR2 reads SYDVKM. This CDR3 is CASSLGSRPETQYF. DNA of the CDR3: TGTGCCAGCAGTTTAGGATCGCGCCCAGAGACCCAGTACTTC.

This clonotype showed up many times. The chain joins TRBV14 to TRBJ2-3; D remains ambiguous. The germline V gene encodes CDR1 SGHDN and CDR2 FVKESK. The CDR3 totals 14 residues. V shed 0 bases and J shed 3 bases, with 7 bases lying between them. The CDR3: CASSQDWVTDTQYF. CDR3 nucleotide sequence: TGTGCCAGCAGCCAAGATTGGGTTACAGATACGCAGTATTTT. The full variable domain, completed using reference TRBV14 and TRBJ2-3, is EAGVTQFPSHSVIEKGQTVTLRCDPISGHDNLYWYRRVMGKEIKFLLHFVKESKQDESGMPNNRFLAERTGGTYSTLKVQPAELEDSGVYFCASSQDWVTDTQYFGPGTRLTVL.

This clonotype was picked up many times. The DNA for the CDR3 is TGCAGCGTTGGCCGTCCGAACACTGAAGCTTTCTTT. It codes for CSVGRPNTEAFF. This rearrangement joins TRBV29-1 to TRBJ1-1; D not certain. V gave up 4 bases and J gave up 1 base, with 7 bases separating them. Germline values: CDR1 SQVTM, CDR2 ANQGSEA. The CDR3 is 12 amino acids.

This clonotype was seen many times. The CDR3 bases are TGTGCCAGCAGCTTAAGACCTCCCGGCAGGGTAGTAGTCACTGAAGCTTTCTTT. Its translation is CASSLRPPGRVVVTEAFF. This chain uses TRBV7-2 with TRBJ1-1, with D perhaps TRBD1 (5 bases). Per the germline V gene, CDR1 is SGHTA and CDR2 is FQGNSA. The CDR3 runs 18 residues. Trimming removed 2 bases at V and 4 bases at J, with 23 bases between.

This clonotype was seen many times. The chain combines TRBV10-3 with TRBJ1-2; no firm D call. CDR3 length: 12 amino acids. Germline V gives CDR1 ENHRY, CDR2 SYGVKD. Trimming took off 2 bases at V and 8 bases at J, with 9 bases between the two ends. In DNA, the CDR3 is TGTGCCATCAGTGAGAAACAATGGGGCTACACCTTC. This codes for CAISEKQWGYTF.

This clonotype was detected many times. V is TRBV4-3 and J is TRBJ2-1; the D gene is possibly TRBD2 (6 bases). Trimming shortened V by 0 bases and J by 7 bases, and 13 bases separated the two germline ends. Germline CDR1 and CDR2: LGHNA and YSLEER. The CDR3 runs to 15 residues. The DNA of the CDR3 is TGCGCCAGCAGCCAAGAACCCGGGGGTTGGAATGAGCAGTTCTTC. It translates to CASSQEPGGWNEQFF.

This clonotype was counted only a few times. This chain joins TRBV12-5 and TRBJ2-3; D remains ambiguous. V gave up 3 bases and J gave up 3 bases, with 7 bases separating them. Germline assignment: CDR1 LGHNT and CDR2 FRNRAP. The length of the CDR3 is 13 residues. The CDR3 region has the DNA TGTGCTAGTGGTTTCGGCAGAACAGATACGCAGTATTTT. This sequence encodes CASGFGRTDTQYF.

Ten or more counts support this clonotype. This chain connects TRBV5-1 to TRBJ2-6, with D hard to call. Germline CDR1 and CDR2: SGHRS and YFSETQ. The CDR3 covers 14 residues. V was clipped by 4 bases and J by 3 bases, with 8 bases between them. The CDR3 here is CASSREVGANVLTF. DNA for the CDR3: TGCGCCAGCAGCCGCGAGGTTGGGGCCAACGTCCTGACTTTC.

This clonotype was found once. The chain couples TRBV9 to TRBJ2-7, with D perhaps assigned TRBD1 or TRBD2 (5 bases each). Germline CDR1 SGDLS, CDR2 YYNGEE. V lost 4 bases and J 3 bases, leaving 11 bases between the germline ends. The CDR3 is 13 residues long. The CDR3 loop reads CASSPGTVYEQYF. The CDR3 bases are TGTGCCAGCAGCCCCGGGACGGTCTACGAGCAGTACTTC.

The chain is built from TRBV29-1 and TRBJ1-4; a weak D match, TRBD1 (5 bases). Looked up from germline, CDR1 is SQVTM and CDR2 is ANQGSEA. Trimming cost V 5 bases and J 10 bases, with 17 bases left between them. The CDR3 covers 13 residues. CDR3 bases: TGCAGCGTTCAGCCCGGGAACCAGGGAAAACTGTTTTTT. Its protein product is CSVQPGNQGKLFF.

This clonotype was seen only a few times. This sequence joins TRBV29-1 and TRBJ2-2, with 9 nucleotides matching TRBD1. The V gene's germline CDR1 is SQVTM and CDR2 ANQGSEA. This CDR3 has 14 amino acids. V shed 3 bases, J shed 5 bases, and the junction held 4 bases outside the gene matches. The CDR3: CSVDDRGKTGELFF. CDR3 in DNA: TGCAGCGTTGACGACAGGGGGAAAACCGGGGAGCTGTTTTTT.

A few counts support this clonotype. The chain couples TRBV29-1 to TRBJ1-2; 8 nucleotides line up with TRBD1. Germline V CDR1 and CDR2: SQVTM, ANQGSEA. This CDR3 has 11 amino acids. V shed 8 bases, J shed 3 bases, and the junction held 2 bases outside the gene matches. The CDR3 DNA reads as TGCAGCCTGGGACAGGACTATGGCTACACCTTC. This encodes CSLGQDYGYTF. Full variable domain (rest looked up from reference TRBV29-1 and TRBJ1-2): SAVISQKPSRDICQRGTSLTIQCQVDSQVTMMFWYRQQPGQSLTLIATANQGSEATYESGFVIDKFPISRPNLTFSTLTVSNMSPEDSSIYLCSLGQDYGYTFGSGTRLTVV.

This clonotype was seen at least ten times. This rearrangement joins TRBV11-3 to TRBJ2-3; 10 nucleotides align to TRBD1. V lost 6 bases and J lost 4; bases outside the gene matches: 7. The CDR3 spans 15 residues. CDR1 and CDR2 (germline): SGHNT, YENEEA. For the CDR3, the DNA is TGTGCCAGCAGTGCAGTGGGGACAGGGGCAGATACGCAGTATTTT. Amino acid sequence: CASSAVGTGADTQYF.

Many counts were recorded for this clonotype. V usage is TRBV28 and J usage is TRBJ1-1, with 7 bases that match TRBD1. The CDR3 covers 16 residues. The V gene end was trimmed by 3 bases and the J gene end by 1 base; junction bases not matched to a gene: 8. The V gene's germline CDR1 is MDHEN and CDR2 SYDVKM. CDR3 nucleotides: TGTGCCAGCAGTTTCCCCCTGACAGGGAGGAACACTGAAGCTTTCTTT. It yields the protein CASSFPLTGRNTEAFF.

Ten or more counts support this clonotype. The chain combines TRBV20-1 with TRBJ1-5; tentative D call: TRBD1 (6 bases). Germline values: CDR1 DFQATT, CDR2 SNEGSKA (reference sequence). This CDR3 is built from 17 residues. V was shortened by 6 bases and J by 0 bases, with 21 bases between the two germline ends. CDR3 amino acids: CSANPGHLPHSNQPQHF. In DNA, the CDR3 is TGCAGTGCGAATCCGGGACATTTACCCCATAGCAATCAGCCCCAGCATTTT.

This chain links TRBV29-1 with TRBJ1-1; no reliable D call. The CDR3 spans 13 residues. V lost 0 bases and J 0 bases, leaving 5 bases between the germline ends. Germline V gene sequence: CDR1 SQVTM, CDR2 ANQGSEA. In nucleotides, the CDR3 is TGCAGCGTTGAAGATCGTGTGAACACTGAAGCTTTCTTT. The encoded protein is CSVEDRVNTEAFF.

This clonotype was detected only a few times. This rearrangement joins TRBV29-1 to TRBJ2-7, with D maybe TRBD2 (6 bases). The CDR3 is 11 amino acids. Germline-derived CDR1 and CDR2 are SQVTM and ANQGSEA. Trimming removed 4 bases at V and 7 bases at J, with 11 bases between. For the CDR3, the DNA is TGCAGCGTTGTCCGCGGAGGGGAGCAGTACTTC. Its protein product is CSVVRGGEQYF.

As DNA, the CDR3 is TGCAGCGTTGAGGACATGACCTTAATCACTGAAGCTTTCTTT. Amino acids: CSVEDMTLITEAFF. The chain is built from TRBV29-1 and TRBJ1-1; tentative D call: TRBD1 (5 bases). This CDR3 has 14 amino acids. Germline-derived CDR1 and CDR2 are SQVTM and ANQGSEA. V was shortened by 3 bases and J by 4 bases, with 15 bases between the two germline ends.

J is TRBJ2-1 and V is TRBV3-1; 15 bases match TRBD2. The CDR3 has 14 residues. The germline V gene encodes CDR1 LGHDT and CDR2 YNNKEL (reference sequence). Losses at the gene ends were 4 bases for V and 16 bases for J; bases not matched to a gene: 8. The CDR3 DNA reads TGTGCCAGCAGCCTAGGGACTAGCGGGAGGCGAAGCTTCTTC. Translated: CASSLGTSGRRSFF.

This clonotype was detected ten times or more. The chain has TRBV6-6 and TRBJ2-7; no definite D call. Germline-derived CDR1 and CDR2 are MNHNY and SVGAGI (reference sequence). There are 16 residues in the CDR3. The ends were cut back, 2 bases at V and 2 bases at J, with 16 bases in the middle. CDR3 nucleotides: TGTGCCAGCAGTTACCCCGCTACTAACCCCCCCTACGAGCAGTACTTC. Translation gives CASSYPATNPPYEQYF.

This clonotype was seen many times. This rearrangement joins TRBV11-3 to TRBJ2-7; weak D call: TRBD1 (5 bases). Trimming took 0 bases from V and 3 from J, leaving 9 bases between them. This CDR3 has 14 residues. CDR1 and CDR2 from the germline V gene are SGHNT and YENEEA. CDR3 coding DNA: TGTGCCAGCAGCTTAGATGGCAGGGACTACGAGCAGTACTTC. Its protein product is CASSLDGRDYEQYF.

Ten or more counts support this clonotype. V is TRBV12-3 or TRBV12-4 and J is TRBJ1-5; 9 nucleotides line up with TRBD1. The CDR3 has 15 amino acids. The V and J ends lost 5 bases and 7 bases, in that order; junction bases with no gene match: 9. The DNA of the CDR3 is TGTGCCAGCAGTGCGCGGACAGGGGAGTCCCAGCCCCAGCATTTT. It specifies CASSARTGESQPQHF.